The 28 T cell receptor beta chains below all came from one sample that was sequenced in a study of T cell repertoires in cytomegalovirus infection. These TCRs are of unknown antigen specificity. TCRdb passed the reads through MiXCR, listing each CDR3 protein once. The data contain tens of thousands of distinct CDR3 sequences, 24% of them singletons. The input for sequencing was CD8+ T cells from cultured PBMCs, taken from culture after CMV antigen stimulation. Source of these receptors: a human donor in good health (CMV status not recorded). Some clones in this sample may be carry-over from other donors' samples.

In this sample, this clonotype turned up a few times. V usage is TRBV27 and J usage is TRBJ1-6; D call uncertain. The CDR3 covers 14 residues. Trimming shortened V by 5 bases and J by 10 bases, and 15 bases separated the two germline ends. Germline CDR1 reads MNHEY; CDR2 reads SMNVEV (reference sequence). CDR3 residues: CASSAGLGKSPLHF. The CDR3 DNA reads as TGTGCCAGCAGTGCCGGACTGGGCAAGTCACCCCTCCACTTT.

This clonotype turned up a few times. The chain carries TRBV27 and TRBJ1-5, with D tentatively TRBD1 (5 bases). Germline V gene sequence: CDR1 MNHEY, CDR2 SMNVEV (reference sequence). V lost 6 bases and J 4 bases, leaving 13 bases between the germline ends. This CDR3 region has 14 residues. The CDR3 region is CASSPGTENQPQHF. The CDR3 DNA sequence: TGTGCCAGCAGCCCCGGGACGGAGAATCAGCCCCAGCATTTT.

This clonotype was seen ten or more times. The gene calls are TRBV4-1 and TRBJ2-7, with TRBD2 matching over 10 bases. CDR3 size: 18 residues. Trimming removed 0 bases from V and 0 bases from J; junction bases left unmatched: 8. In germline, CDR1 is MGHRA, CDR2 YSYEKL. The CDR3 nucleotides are TGCGCCAGCAGCCAAGAGGACAGAGCTAGCGGGAGCTCCTACGAGCAGTACTTC. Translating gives CASSQEDRASGSSYEQYF.

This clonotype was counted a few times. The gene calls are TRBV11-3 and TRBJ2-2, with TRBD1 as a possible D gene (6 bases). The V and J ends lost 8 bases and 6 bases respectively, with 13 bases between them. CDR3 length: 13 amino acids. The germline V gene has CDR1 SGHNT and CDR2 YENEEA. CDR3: CASGDKGAGELFF. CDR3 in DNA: TGTGCCAGCGGAGACAAGGGGGCCGGGGAGCTGTTTTTT. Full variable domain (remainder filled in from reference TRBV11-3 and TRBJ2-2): EAGVVQSPRYKIIEKKQPVAFWCNPISGHNTLYWYLQNLGQGPELLIRYENEEAVDDSQLPKDRFSAERLKGVDSTLKIQPAELGDSAVYLCASGDKGAGELFFGEGSRLTVL.

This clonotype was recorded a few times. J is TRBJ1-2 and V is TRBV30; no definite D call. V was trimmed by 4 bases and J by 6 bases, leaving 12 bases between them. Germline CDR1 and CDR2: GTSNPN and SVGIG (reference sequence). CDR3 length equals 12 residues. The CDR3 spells CAWTFTGDGYTF. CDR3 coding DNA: TGTGCCTGGACGTTTACTGGGGATGGCTACACCTTC.

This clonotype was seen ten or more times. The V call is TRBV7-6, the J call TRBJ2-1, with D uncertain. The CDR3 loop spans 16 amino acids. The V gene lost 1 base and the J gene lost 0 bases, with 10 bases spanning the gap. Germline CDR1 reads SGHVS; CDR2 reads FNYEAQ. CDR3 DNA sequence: TGTGCCAGCAGCTTAGGTAGCCCCAGCTCCTACAATGAGCAGTTCTTC. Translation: CASSLGSPSSYNEQFF.

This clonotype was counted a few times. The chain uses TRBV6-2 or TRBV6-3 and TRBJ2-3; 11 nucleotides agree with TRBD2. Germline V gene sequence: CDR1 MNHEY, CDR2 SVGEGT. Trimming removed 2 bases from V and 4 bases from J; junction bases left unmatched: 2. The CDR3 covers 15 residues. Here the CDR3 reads CASSYTSGSSDTQYF. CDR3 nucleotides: TGTGCCAGCAGTTACACTAGCGGGAGTTCAGATACGCAGTATTTT.

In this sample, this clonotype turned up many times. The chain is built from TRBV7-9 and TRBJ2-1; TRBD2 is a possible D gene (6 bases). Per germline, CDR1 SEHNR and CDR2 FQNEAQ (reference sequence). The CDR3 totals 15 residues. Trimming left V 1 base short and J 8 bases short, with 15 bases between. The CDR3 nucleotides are TGTGCCAGCAGCTTAGGGTGGGGGGACTTGGATGAGCAGTTCTTC. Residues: CASSLGWGDLDEQFF.

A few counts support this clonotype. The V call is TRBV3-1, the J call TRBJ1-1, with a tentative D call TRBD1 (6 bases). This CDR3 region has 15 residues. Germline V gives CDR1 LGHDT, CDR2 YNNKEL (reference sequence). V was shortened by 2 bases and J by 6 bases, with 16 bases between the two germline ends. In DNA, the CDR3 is TGTGCCAGCAGCCAACAACAGGGTCGGCTCCCTGAAGCTTTCTTT. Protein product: CASSQQQGRLPEAFF. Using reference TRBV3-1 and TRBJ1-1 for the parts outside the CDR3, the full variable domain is DTAVSQTPKYLVTQMGNDKSIKCEQNLGHDTMYWYKQDSKKFLKIMFSYNNKELIINETVPNRFSPKSPDKAHLNLHINSLELGDSAVYFCASSQQQGRLPEAFFGQGTRLTVV.

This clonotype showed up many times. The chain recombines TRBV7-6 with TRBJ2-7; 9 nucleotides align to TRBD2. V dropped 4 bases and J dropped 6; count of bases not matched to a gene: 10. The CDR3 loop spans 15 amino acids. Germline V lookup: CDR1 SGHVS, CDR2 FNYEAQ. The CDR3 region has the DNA TGTGCCAGCAGCTACTCAGGCGGGGGGGCGGGCGAGCAGTACTTC. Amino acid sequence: CASSYSGGGAGEQYF.

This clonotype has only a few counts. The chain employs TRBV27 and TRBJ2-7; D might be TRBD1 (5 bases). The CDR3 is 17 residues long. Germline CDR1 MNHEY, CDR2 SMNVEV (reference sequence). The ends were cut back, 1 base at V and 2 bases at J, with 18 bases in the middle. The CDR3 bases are TGTGCCAGCAGTTTATTGTCGGACACACCTATTCCCTACGAGCAGTACTTC. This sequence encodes CASSLLSDTPIPYEQYF.

The CDR3 region has the DNA TGTGCCAGCAGCTTCACCGGGACAGACACTGAAGCTTTCTTT. Encoded protein: CASSFTGTDTEAFF. This chain connects TRBV7-9 to TRBJ1-1, with TRBD1 matching over 7 bases. The CDR3 runs 14 residues. After removal of 3 bases from V and 3 bases from J, the junction contained 4 bases not matched to a gene. Germline lookup yields CDR1 SEHNR and CDR2 FQNEAQ (reference sequence).

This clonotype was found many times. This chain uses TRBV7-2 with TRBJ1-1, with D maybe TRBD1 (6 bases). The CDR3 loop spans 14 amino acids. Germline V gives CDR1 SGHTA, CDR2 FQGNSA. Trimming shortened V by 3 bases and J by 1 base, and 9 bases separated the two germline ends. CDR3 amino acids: CASSFTGKNTEAFF. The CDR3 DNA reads TGTGCCAGCAGCTTCACAGGGAAGAACACTGAAGCTTTCTTT.

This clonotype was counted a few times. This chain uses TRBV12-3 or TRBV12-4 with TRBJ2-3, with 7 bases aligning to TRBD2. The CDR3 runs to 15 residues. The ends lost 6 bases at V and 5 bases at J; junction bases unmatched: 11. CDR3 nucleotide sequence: TGTGCCAGCAGGGAAGGACTAGTCGAGGGAGATACGCAGTATTTT. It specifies CASREGLVEGDTQYF.

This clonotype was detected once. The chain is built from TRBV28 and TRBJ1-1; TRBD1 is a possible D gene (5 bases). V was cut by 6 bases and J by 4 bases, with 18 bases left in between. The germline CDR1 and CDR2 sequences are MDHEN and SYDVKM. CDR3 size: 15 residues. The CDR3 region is CASRPPRDQPTEAFF. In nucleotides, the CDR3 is TGTGCCAGCAGACCCCCCAGGGACCAACCCACTGAAGCTTTCTTT.

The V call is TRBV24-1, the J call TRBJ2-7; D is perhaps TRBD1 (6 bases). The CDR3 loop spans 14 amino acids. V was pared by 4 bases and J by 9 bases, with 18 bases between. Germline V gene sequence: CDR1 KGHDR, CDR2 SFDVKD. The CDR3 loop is CATSDPDSYHGQYF. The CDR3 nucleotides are TGTGCCACCAGTGACCCGGACAGCTACCATGGGCAGTACTTC.

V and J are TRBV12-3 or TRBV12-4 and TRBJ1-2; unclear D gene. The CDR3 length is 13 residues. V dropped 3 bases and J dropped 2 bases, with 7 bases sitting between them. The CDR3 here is CASSFAGNYGYTF. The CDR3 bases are TGTGCCAGCAGTTTTGCTGGGAACTATGGCTACACCTTC.

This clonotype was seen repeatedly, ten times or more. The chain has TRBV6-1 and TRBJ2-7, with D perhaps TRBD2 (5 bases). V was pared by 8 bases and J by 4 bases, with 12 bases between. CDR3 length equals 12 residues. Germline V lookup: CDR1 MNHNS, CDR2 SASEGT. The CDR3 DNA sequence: TGTGCCAGCTCAGACTATGGGTACGAGCAGTACTTC. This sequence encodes CASSDYGYEQYF.

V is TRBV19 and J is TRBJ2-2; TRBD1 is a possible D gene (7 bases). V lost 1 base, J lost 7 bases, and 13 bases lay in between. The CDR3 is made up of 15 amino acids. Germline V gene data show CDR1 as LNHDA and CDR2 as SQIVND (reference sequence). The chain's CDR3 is CASSIGPGGGGELFF. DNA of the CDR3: TGTGCCAGTAGTATAGGTCCAGGGGGAGGCGGGGAGCTGTTTTTT.

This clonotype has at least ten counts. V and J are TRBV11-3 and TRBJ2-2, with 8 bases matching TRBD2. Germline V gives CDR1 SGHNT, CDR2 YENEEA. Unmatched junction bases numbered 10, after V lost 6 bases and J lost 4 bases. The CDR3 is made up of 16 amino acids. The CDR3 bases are TGTGCCAGCAGTCCCGACGGGACTAGTCTCACCGGGGAGCTGTTTTTT. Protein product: CASSPDGTSLTGELFF.

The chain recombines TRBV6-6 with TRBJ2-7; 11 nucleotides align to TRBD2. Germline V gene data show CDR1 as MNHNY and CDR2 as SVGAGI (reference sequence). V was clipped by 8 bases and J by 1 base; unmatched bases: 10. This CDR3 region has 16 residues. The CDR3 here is CASASPLAGVSYEQYF. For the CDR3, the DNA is TGTGCCAGCGCCTCACCACTAGCGGGAGTTTCCTACGAGCAGTACTTC.

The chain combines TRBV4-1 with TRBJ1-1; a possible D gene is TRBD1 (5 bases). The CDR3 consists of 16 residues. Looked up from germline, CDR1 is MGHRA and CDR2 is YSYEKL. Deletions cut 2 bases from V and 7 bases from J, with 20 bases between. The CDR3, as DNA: TGCGCCAGCAGCCAAAGTGGCCCAGGGTCGCCCGTTGAAGCTTTCTTT. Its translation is CASSQSGPGSPVEAFF.

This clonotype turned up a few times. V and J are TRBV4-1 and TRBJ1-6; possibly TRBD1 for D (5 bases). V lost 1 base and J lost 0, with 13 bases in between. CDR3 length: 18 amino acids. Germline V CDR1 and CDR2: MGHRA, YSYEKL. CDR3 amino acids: CASSQGGTAFSYNSPLHF. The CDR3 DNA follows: TGCGCCAGCAGCCAAGGGGGCACAGCTTTCTCCTATAATTCACCCCTCCACTTT.

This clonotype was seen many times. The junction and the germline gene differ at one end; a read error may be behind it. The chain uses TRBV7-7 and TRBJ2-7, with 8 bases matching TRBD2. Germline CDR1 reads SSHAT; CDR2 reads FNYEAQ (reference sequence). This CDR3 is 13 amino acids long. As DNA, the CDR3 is TGTGCTAGCAGCCCAACTAGCGGCTACGAGCAGTACTTC. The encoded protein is CASSPTSGYEQYF.

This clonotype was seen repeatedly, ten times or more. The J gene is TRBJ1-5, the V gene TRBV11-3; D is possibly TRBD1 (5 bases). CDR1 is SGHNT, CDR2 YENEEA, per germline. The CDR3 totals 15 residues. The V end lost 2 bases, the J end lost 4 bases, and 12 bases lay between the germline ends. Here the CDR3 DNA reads TGTGCCAGCAGCTTATCAGGGACCACTAATCAGCCCCAGCATTTT. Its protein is CASSLSGTTNQPQHF.

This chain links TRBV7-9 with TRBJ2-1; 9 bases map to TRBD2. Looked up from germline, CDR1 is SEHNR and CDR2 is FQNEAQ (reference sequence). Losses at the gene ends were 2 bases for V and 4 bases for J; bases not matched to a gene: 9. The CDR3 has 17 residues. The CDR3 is CASSLRGGGLAYNEQFF. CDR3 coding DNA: TGTGCCAGCAGCTTACGGGGAGGGGGACTAGCTTACAATGAGCAGTTCTTC.

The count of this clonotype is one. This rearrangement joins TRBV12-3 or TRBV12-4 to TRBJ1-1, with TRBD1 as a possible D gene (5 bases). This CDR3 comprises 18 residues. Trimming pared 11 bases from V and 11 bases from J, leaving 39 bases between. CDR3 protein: CASKARGSSSIDPWGAFF. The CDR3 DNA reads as TGTGCCTCCAAGGCGCGGGGCAGTTCCTCCATAGACCCTTGGGGGGCTTTCTTT.

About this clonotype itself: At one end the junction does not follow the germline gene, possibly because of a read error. CDR3 DNA: TGTGCCTGCAGCCCTAGCGGGGGAAGCACAGATACGCAGTATTTT. Translation: CACSPSGGSTDTQYF. This chain links TRBV11-2 with TRBJ2-3, with TRBD2 identical over 10 bases. The CDR3 contains 15 residues. Per the germline V gene, CDR1 is SGHAT and CDR2 is FQNNGV. Full variable domain (outside the CDR3, taken from reference TRBV11-2 and TRBJ2-3): EAGVAQSPRYKIIEKRQSVAFWCNPISGHATLYWYQQILGQGPKLLIQFQNNGVVDDSQLPKDRFSAERLKGVDSTLKIQPAKLEDSAVYLCACSPSGGSTDTQYFGPGTRLTVL.